Listed below are T cell receptor beta chains from one sample, sequenced in a study of blood T cell repertoires in COVID-19. TCRdb's table, derived via immunoSEQ multiplex PCR, lists solely in-frame clones and lacks some. The sample shows just under 80,000 clones, roughly 80% of them seen only once. Sequencing was done on a sample of peripheral blood. Receptor source: a human donor in a cohort sampled during active COVID-19. Both conserved end residues are part of each CDR3. The D gene is left open where the match is weak.

v_gene	j_gene	d_gene	CDR3aa
TRBV5-4	TRBJ2-7	TRBD2	CASSTSGAGAFYEQYF
TRBV7-9	TRBJ2-7	TRBD1	CASSSTGGYEQYF
TRBV5-8	TRBJ1-2	.	CASSPSRVGYGYTF
TRBV15	TRBJ2-7	TRBD1	CATSRAGQDDEQYF
TRBV6-5	TRBJ1-5	.	CASSWFARGFNQPQHF
TRBV4-1	TRBJ1-4	.	CASSLSGGRGEKLFF
TRBV7-9	TRBJ2-7	TRBD1	CASSLWDRGGYEQYF
TRBV3-1/TRBV3-2	TRBJ1-2	.	CASSQEVGGYGYTF
TRBV18	TRBJ1-1	.	CASSRSPQTLTEAFF
TRBV2	TRBJ2-2	TRBD2	CASSIAGSGELFF
TRBV5-1	TRBJ2-5	.	CASSLEHQETQYF
TRBV12-5	TRBJ1-2	.	CASGPETGWYGYTF
TRBV2	TRBJ2-7	.	CASSVSSGYSYEQYF
TRBV5-1	TRBJ1-1	.	CASRGAMNTEAFF
TRBV7-8	TRBJ2-1	.	CASSLRGNEQFF
TRBV28	TRBJ2-1	.	CASNSYNEQFF
TRBV7-2	TRBJ2-1	TRBD2	CASSLGLAGLNEQFF
TRBV6-1	TRBJ1-1	.	CASSEGGLRTEAFF
TRBV18	TRBJ2-6	.	CASSGGISGANVLTF
TRBV5-6	TRBJ2-2	TRBD1	CASSRRDRANTGELFF
TRBV2	TRBJ2-3	.	CASKDRTSTDTQYF
TRBV6-5	TRBJ1-1	.	CASTQATGWNTEAFF
TRBV5-1	TRBJ2-6	.	CASSLTGPGANVLTF
TRBV18	TRBJ2-7	.	CASSSSSYEQYF
TRBV6-5	TRBJ1-4	TRBD1	CASSPGTALEKLFF
TRBV19	TRBJ2-7	TRBD1	CASGTGVDEQYF
TRBV18	TRBJ2-5	TRBD2	CASSPPTSGRYGETQYF
TRBV2	TRBJ2-5	TRBD1	CASRTGHEETQYF
TRBV29-1	TRBJ2-3	.	CSVMDNGSTDTQYF
TRBV2	TRBJ2-3	TRBD2	CASSLLAGASTDTQYF
TRBV5-1	TRBJ1-6	TRBD1	CASSRGAGQQTTPLHF
TRBV6-1	TRBJ1-5	TRBD1	CASSEDRGLQPQHF
TRBV18	TRBJ1-2	.	CASSPKGQPKPNYGYTF
TRBV2	TRBJ1-2	.	CASNNRPQDGYTF
TRBV4-2	TRBJ1-1	.	CASSQDQEGPGTEAFF
TRBV5-1	TRBJ2-1	TRBD1	CASGGQGPHNEQFF